Listed here are 4 T cell receptor beta chains from one sample, sequenced in a study of T cell responses to AZD1222 COVID-19 vaccine. TCRdb's copy holds only in-frame clones and misses some; the assay was immunoSEQ multiplex PCR. This table has 73,000 or so clones, about 91% appearing once. This material consisted of peripheral blood, taken on day 0 of AZD1222 vaccination. Receptor source: an adult in good health.

The chain combines TRBV4-1 with TRBJ1-2; D ambiguous. The CDR3 is made up of 15 amino acids. Germline CDR1 reads MGHRA; CDR2 reads YSYEKL. Trimming left V 2 bases short and J 8 bases short, with 18 bases between. This chain's CDR3 is CASSQMTGSIGGYTF. DNA of the CDR3: TGCGCCAGCAGCCAAATGACGGGAAGCATCGGGGGCTACACCTTC.

The rearrangement links TRBV4-1 to TRBJ2-1, with 8 bases matching TRBD1. The length of the CDR3 is 16 residues. CDR1 and CDR2 (germline): MGHRA, YSYEKL. V shed 3 bases and J 5 bases; nucleotides not matched to a gene: 9. CDR3 sequence reads: CASSQAPGQVDNEQFF. The CDR3 coding sequence is TGCGCCAGCAGCCAGGCCCCGGGACAGGTGGACAATGAGCAGTTCTTC.

The V and J genes are TRBV18 and TRBJ2-7; 7 bases fit TRBD1. Per the germline V gene, CDR1 is KGHSH and CDR2 is LQKENI. CDR3 length equals 12 residues. V shed 5 bases, J shed 4 bases, and the junction held 2 bases outside the gene matches. The CDR3 nucleotides read TGTGCCAGCTCAGGACAGGCTTACGAGCAGTACTTC. Protein product: CASSGQAYEQYF.

The rearrangement uses TRBV7-8 and TRBJ2-3; D is unresolved. Trimming took 1 base from V and 3 from J, leaving 8 bases between them. Per the germline V gene, CDR1 is SGHVS and CDR2 is FQNEAQ. The CDR3 runs to 14 residues. The chain's CDR3 is CASSLDVITDTQYF. CDR3 bases: TGTGCCAGCAGCTTAGATGTGATAACAGATACGCAGTATTTT.